These T cell receptor beta chains were read from a single sample in a study of blood T cells in healthy people across ages. In TCRdb, the 5' RACE reads were re-called with MiXCR into one record per CDR3 protein. The profile shows 700,000 to 950,000 distinct CDR3 sequences, approximately 39% of them singletons. The sequenced sample consisted of blood. The receptor set was obtained from a woman in her sixties in good health. CDR3s include the opening cysteine and the closing phenylalanine or tryptophan. A D gene is named only where the DNA matches it firmly. A row's size may be missing; if present it is once, few, many or a size class.

d_call j_call v_call clone_size cdr3_aa cdr3_nt
NA TRBJ2-1 TRBV7-9 few CASSLAWGTGEGVNEQFF TGTGCCAGCAGCTTAGCGTGGGGAACGGGAGAGGGGGTCAATGAGCAGTTCTTC
NA TRBJ1-2 TRBV2 NA CARAGNNYGYTF TGTGCCAGGGCCGGTAACAACTATGGCTACACCTTC
NA TRBJ1-1 TRBV28 few CASSPQGFDTEAFF TGTGCCAGCAGTCCACAGGGATTCGACACTGAAGCTTTCTTT
NA TRBJ2-1 TRBV4-3 NA CASSQESMLDNEQFF TGCGCCAGCAGCCAAGAGTCGATGCTCGACAATGAGCAGTTCTTC
NA TRBJ1-6 TRBV10-3 NA CAISDSGAINSPLHF TGTGCCATCAGTGATTCAGGGGCTATTAATTCACCCCTCCACTTT
TRBD2 TRBJ2-3 TRBV6-5 few CASSFRSGTKDTQYF TGTGCCAGCAGTTTCCGCTCAGGGACTAAAGATACGCAGTATTTT
NA TRBJ2-1 TRBV11-2 NA CASSVEIRVQLFF TGTGCCAGCAGCGTCGAAATCCGGGTACAGCTGTTCTTC
NA TRBJ2-1 TRBV7-2 many CASSTYIRGEQFF TGTGCCAGCAGCACCTATATTAGGGGAGAGCAGTTCTTC
TRBD1 TRBJ2-7 TRBV9 many CASSVGQGAYEQYF TGTGCCAGCAGCGTAGGACAGGGGGCCTACGAGCAGTACTTC
NA TRBJ2-3 TRBV9 many CASSVEGADTQYF TGTGCCAGCAGCGTAGAAGGTGCAGATACGCAGTATTTT
TRBD2 TRBJ2-3 TRBV20-1 NA CSARVGLAGDEDTQYF TGCAGTGCTAGAGTGGGGCTAGCGGGAGATGAAGATACGCAGTATTTT
TRBD1 TRBJ2-4 TRBV6-5 many CASISSGTGGIQYF TGTGCCAGCATTTCATCCGGGACAGGGGGCATTCAGTACTTC
TRBD1 TRBJ2-5 TRBV24-1 many CATSESPGQGQETQYF TGTGCCACCAGTGAGTCACCGGGACAGGGGCAAGAGACCCAGTACTTC
NA TRBJ2-1 TRBV12-3/TRBV12-4 many CASSPRLLALYNEQFF TGTGCCAGCAGTCCCCGTCTCCTAGCCCTTTACAATGAGCAGTTCTTC
TRBD1 TRBJ2-2 TRBV9 few CASSVSMVGTGNTGELFF TGTGCCAGCAGCGTTAGTATGGTTGGGACAGGAAACACCGGGGAGCTGTTTTTT
NA TRBJ2-1 TRBV7-2 NA CASSQPQGWETQFF TGTGCCAGCAGCCAGCCACAGGGTTGGGAGACCCAGTTCTTC
TRBD2 TRBJ2-7 TRBV20-1 NA CSARDQVKRGGYEQYF TGCAGTGCTAGAGATCAAGTAAAGCGGGGAGGCTACGAGCAGTACTTC
NA TRBJ2-7 TRBV7-9 NA CASSLNRGLAYEQYF TGTGCCAGCAGCTTAAACCGCGGCTTAGCCTACGAGCAGTACTTC
NA TRBJ2-3 TRBV29-1 NA CSVDSRGSSTDTQYF TGCAGCGTTGATTCACGGGGATCTAGCACAGATACGCAGTATTTT
TRBD1 TRBJ2-3 TRBV5-1 few CASRLGTAGPSTDTQYF TGCGCCAGCAGACTTGGGACAGCAGGCCCTAGCACAGATACGCAGTATTTT
NA TRBJ1-4 TRBV27 once CASSWTPATNEKLFF TGTGCCAGCAGTTGGACACCTGCAACTAATGAAAAACTGTTTTTT
NA TRBJ2-1 TRBV27 NA CASSFGGPFNEQFF TGTGCCAGCAGTTTCGGGGGGCCATTCAATGAGCAGTTCTTC
NA TRBJ1-6 TRBV27 NA CASSFGLSSYNSPLYF TGTGCCAGCAGTTTTGGGCTGAGCTCCTATAATTCACCCCTCTACTTT
TRBD2 TRBJ2-3 TRBV2 NA CASSPQTSGTDTQYF TGTGCCAGCAGTCCCCAGACTAGCGGCACAGATACGCAGTATTTT
NA TRBJ2-3 TRBV7-9 NA CASSLGEGLGADTQYF TGTGCCAGCAGCTTAGGGGAAGGATTGGGTGCAGATACGCAGTATTTT
NA TRBJ2-3 TRBV29-1 many CSVDRVGTDTQYF TGCAGCGTTGACAGGGTTGGAACAGATACGCAGTATTTT
NA TRBJ2-6 TRBV20-1 NA CSARETGPRASGANVLTF TGCAGTGCTAGAGAGACAGGCCCAAGGGCCTCTGGGGCCAACGTCCTGACTTTC
NA TRBJ2-7 TRBV27 NA CASSLSDAGNAYEQYF TGTGCCAGCAGTTTATCGGATGCCGGGAATGCCTACGAGCAGTACTTC
NA TRBJ2-3 TRBV20-1 once CSARDGSYTDTQYF TGCAGTGCTCGCGACGGGTCCTACACAGATACGCAGTATTTT
TRBD1 TRBJ1-5 TRBV28 NA CASTIQGRRIQPQHF TGTGCCAGCACCATACAGGGGAGGAGGATTCAGCCCCAGCATTTT
TRBD1 TRBJ1-5 TRBV4-2 few CASSPRGSNQPQHF TGTGCCAGCAGCCCCAGGGGGAGCAATCAGCCCCAGCATTTT
TRBD1 TRBJ1-1 TRBV11-2 few CASSLGPGQGNTEAFF TGTGCCAGCAGCTTAGGTCCGGGACAGGGTAACACTGAAGCTTTCTTT
NA TRBJ2-1 TRBV20-1 NA CSAKTREQFF TGCAGTGCTAAGACTAGAGAGCAGTTCTTC
NA TRBJ1-1 TRBV6-5 NA CASSYEIGVEAFF TGTGCCAGCAGTTACGAGATAGGAGTAGAAGCTTTCTTT
TRBD2 TRBJ2-4 TRBV28 once CASSPTGGAKNIQYF TGTGCCAGCAGCCCCACGGGGGGGGCCAAAAACATTCAGTACTTC
TRBD1 TRBJ2-1 TRBV25-1 NA CASSESRTGSVEQFF TGTGCCAGCAGTGAATCTAGGACAGGGTCGGTTGAGCAGTTCTTC
TRBD1 TRBJ2-7 TRBV9 few CASSPAGQGAYEQYF TGTGCCAGCAGCCCGGCGGGACAGGGAGCCTACGAGCAGTACTTC
NA TRBJ1-5 TRBV10-3 NA CAISDASGGQPQHF TGTGCCATCAGTGACGCCTCGGGCGGTCAGCCCCAGCATTTT
TRBD1 TRBJ2-7 TRBV7-9 once CATQGVTYEQYF TGTGCCACACAGGGGGTCACCTACGAGCAGTACTTC
NA TRBJ1-2 TRBV6-2/TRBV6-3 few CASSYRSQSGSRYGYTF TGTGCCAGCAGTTACCGCTCCCAGTCGGGCAGCCGCTATGGCTACACCTTC
NA TRBJ1-1 TRBV11-2 once CASCGAKVNTEAFF TGTGCCAGCTGCGGGGCTAAAGTGAACACTGAAGCTTTCTTT
NA TRBJ2-3 TRBV28 NA CASTSQANTDTQYF TGTGCCAGCACCTCACAGGCGAACACAGATACGCAGTATTTT
TRBD2 TRBJ2-7 TRBV14 NA CASSQTLAGTSYEQYF TGTGCCAGCAGCCAAACACTAGCGGGCACTTCCTACGAGCAGTACTTC
NA TRBJ2-3 TRBV7-8 many CASSLVGPDTQYF TGTGCCAGCAGCTTAGTGGGCCCAGATACGCAGTATTTT
TRBD2 TRBJ2-1 TRBV18 few CASSPSGSVDEQFF TGTGCCAGCTCACCTAGCGGGAGTGTCGATGAGCAGTTCTTC
NA TRBJ2-3 TRBV4-3 few CASSQGALSTDTQYF TGCGCCAGCAGCCAGGGGGCACTTAGCACAGATACGCAGTATTTT
NA TRBJ2-3 TRBV20-1 few CSARDLRHLSTDTQYF TGCAGTGCTAGAGATTTGAGACACCTGAGCACAGATACGCAGTATTTT
TRBD2 TRBJ2-7 TRBV18 NA CASSARTSMGGSSYNEQYF TGTGCCAGCTCAGCACGGACTAGCATGGGGGGCAGCTCCTACAATGAGCAGTACTTC
NA TRBJ2-7 TRBV15 few CATSRDPIYEQYF TGTGCCACCAGCAGAGATCCAATCTACGAGCAGTACTTC
NA TRBJ2-7 TRBV7-7 NA CASSLERGNEQYF TGTGCTAGCAGCTTAGAACGGGGGAATGAGCAGTACTTC
NA TRBJ2-1 TRBV28 NA CASRVRPLYEQFF TGTGCCAGCAGGGTGAGGCCACTTTATGAGCAGTTCTTC
NA TRBJ1-1 TRBV7-9 NA CASSSPGQKNTEAFF TGTGCCAGCAGCTCCCCCGGACAGAAGAACACTGAAGCTTTCTTT
TRBD2 TRBJ2-5 TRBV7-2 NA CASSIGTSGSGTQYF TGTGCCAGCAGCATAGGGACTAGCGGGAGTGGGACCCAGTACTTC
NA TRBJ2-3 TRBV5-1 once CASSSRESVDTQYF TGCGCCAGCAGCTCCCGGGAGAGCGTAGATACGCAGTATTTT
NA TRBJ2-1 TRBV3-1 NA CASSHWLAGLYNEQFF TGTGCCAGCAGCCACTGGCTAGCAGGGCTCTACAATGAGCAGTTCTTC